These T cell receptor beta chains were read from a single sample in a study of vaccination effects on CD4 cells after COVID-19. No antigen has been identified for these receptors. Clones were read by immunoSEQ multiplex PCR, and TCRdb kept only the in-frame ones, dropping some. The data contain over 45,000 clones, 70% of them seen just once; the ten biggest clones take up 6.5% to 9%. The specimen comprised CD4+ T cells from PBMCs cultured without peptide, sampled after COVID-19 vaccination. The receptor set was obtained from a human donor who received a COVID-19 vaccine. Each CDR3 is given with its conserved first and last residue. Each record gives: J gene, V gene, CDR3 protein.

>TRBJ1-5|TRBV4-1
CASSQGEGLNQPQHF
>TRBJ2-1|TRBV9
CASSATSGSQNEQFF
>TRBJ1-2|TRBV15
CATSRGGEGEGGYTF
>TRBJ1-2|TRBV14
CASSQDLNSYGYTF
>TRBJ2-2|TRBV19
CASTSRGSDTGELFF
>TRBJ2-7|TRBV27
CASSLGFGAGTSYEQYF
>TRBJ1-4|TRBV7-8
CASSLSQTNEKLFF
>TRBJ1-1|TRBV6-1
CASSDGVNTEAFF
>TRBJ1-1|TRBV14
CASSQDWGTEAFF
>TRBJ1-3|TRBV2
CASSVSVGPGNTIYF
>TRBJ1-2|TRBV9
CASSPGTDPYGYTF
>TRBJ1-4|TRBV2
CASSAGTTNEKLFF
>TRBJ1-1|TRBV3-1/TRBV3-2
CASSQDPWPREAFF
>TRBJ2-3|TRBV3-1/TRBV3-2
CASSPSGRNGRWYF
>TRBJ1-1|TRBV2
CASSVGQGEAFF
>TRBJ2-5|TRBV5-1
CASSFLETQYF
>TRBJ1-1|TRBV30
CAWSPRQGGNTEAFF
>TRBJ2-5|TRBV7-8
CASSLDRVETQYF
>TRBJ2-1|TRBV7-7
CASSLNRGTYNEQFF
>TRBJ1-4|TRBV29-1
CSVWTASNEKLFF
>TRBJ2-1|TRBV15
CATSRESTGLAGIPHSYNEQFF
>TRBJ2-3|TRBV19
CASRSGGRSTDTQYF
>TRBJ2-1|TRBV18
CASSPTKVAGANEQFF
>TRBJ1-2|TRBV20-1
CSARRGEGYTF
>TRBJ2-7|TRBV7-2
CASSLAGNYEQYF
>TRBJ2-1|TRBV5-5
CASSLGLRGDEQFF
>TRBJ2-5|TRBV5-4
CASSLGEWRETQYF
>TRBJ1-2|TRBV7-9
CASSLGAGDRGYTF
>TRBJ1-1|TRBV29-1
CSAHRGVMNTEAFF
>TRBJ2-1|TRBV7-6
CASSLTNEQFF
>TRBJ2-1|TRBV7-9
CASSPSGGSSYNEQFF
>TRBJ2-1|TRBV19
CASKSLAHSYNEQFF
>TRBJ1-5|TRBV3-1/TRBV3-2
CASSPGGNQPQHF
>TRBJ1-1|TRBV6-5
CASSYFQGRTEAFF
>TRBJ2-7|TRBV30
CAWSVRRSTRQTYEQYF
>TRBJ2-3|TRBV27
CASTPGRLSTDTQYF
>TRBJ1-3|TRBV30
CAWSVLAGSAGNTIYF
>TRBJ2-7|TRBV3-1/TRBV3-2
CASSQGFLGTGDYNEQYF
>TRBJ1-6|TRBV6-6
CASYGTAWLNSPLHF
>TRBJ2-3|TRBV27
CASSPQGDTQYF
>TRBJ1-1|TRBV5-1
CASSLGPQGANTEAFF
>TRBJ2-2|TRBV6-6
CASSYRDSGTGELFF
>TRBJ2-5|TRBV4-1
CASSQGALETQYF
>TRBJ1-4|TRBV20-1
CSVKDEKLFF
>TRBJ1-1|TRBV1
CTSSQNPQASNTEAFF
>TRBJ2-2|TRBV5-1
CASRQGVTGELFF
>TRBJ2-3|TRBV6-5
CASSPRWATTDTQYF
>TRBJ1-4|TRBV25-1
CASSYDRGGNEKLFF
>TRBJ1-5|TRBV6-5
CASRIRGNGNQPQHF
>TRBJ1-5|TRBV30
CAWSAKGLFNQPQHF
>TRBJ2-1|TRBV6-5
CASSYSRTGNKFRQFF
>TRBJ2-1|TRBV9
CASSPSGAGGYNEQFF